This T cell receptor (beta chain) emerged from a study of blood T cells in healthy people across ages. Points on this clonotype: The antigen is unknown.

A second about 6 to 12 cycle PCR used barcoded and J-beta primers. One entry per CDR3 protein, called by TCRdb with MiXCR from the 5' RACE reads. The profile shows roughly 2 million distinct CDR3 sequences, about 50% of them singletons. Findings of the study overall: Per-million-T-cell TCR beta diversity fell roughly linearly with age.

Germline lookup yields CDR1 MGHRA and CDR2 YSYEKL. V lost 1 base and J 7 bases, leaving 14 bases between the germline ends. The CDR3 has 15 amino acids. The gene calls are TRBV4-1 and TRBJ2-1; D possibly corresponds to TRBD2 (6 bases). Material for sequencing was blood. The source is a woman aged 40 to 50 in good health. The CDR3 DNA follows: TGCGCCAGCAGCCAAGTCTGGGCGGGGCTGAATGAGCAGTTCTTC. The encoded protein is CASSQVWAGLNEQFF.